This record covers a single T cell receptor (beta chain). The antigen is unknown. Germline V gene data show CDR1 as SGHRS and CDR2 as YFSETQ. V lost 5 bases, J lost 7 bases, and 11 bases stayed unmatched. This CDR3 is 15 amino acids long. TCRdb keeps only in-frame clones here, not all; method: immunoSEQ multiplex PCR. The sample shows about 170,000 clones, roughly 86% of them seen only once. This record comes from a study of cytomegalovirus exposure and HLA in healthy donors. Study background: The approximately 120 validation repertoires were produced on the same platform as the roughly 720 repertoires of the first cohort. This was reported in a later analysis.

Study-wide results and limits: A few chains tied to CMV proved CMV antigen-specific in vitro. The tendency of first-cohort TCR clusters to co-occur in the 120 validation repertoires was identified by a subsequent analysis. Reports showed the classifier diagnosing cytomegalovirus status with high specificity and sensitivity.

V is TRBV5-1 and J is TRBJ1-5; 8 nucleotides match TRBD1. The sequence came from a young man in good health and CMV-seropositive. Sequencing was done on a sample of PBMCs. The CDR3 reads CASSFLNRGDQPQHF. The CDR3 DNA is TGCGCCAGCAGTTTCCTCAACAGGGGGGACCAGCCCCAGCATTTT. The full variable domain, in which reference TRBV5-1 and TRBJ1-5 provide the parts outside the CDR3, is KAGVTQTPRYLIKTRGQQVTLSCSPISGHRSVSWYQQTPGQGLQFLFEYFSETQRNKGNFPGRFSGRQFSNSRSEMNVSTLELGDSALYLCASSFLNRGDQPQHFGDGTRLSIL.